This T cell receptor beta chain originates from a study of control samples from healthy donors and cancer patients. The CDR3 consists of 12 residues. V was pared by 1 base and J by 9 bases, with 7 bases between. Measured with immunoSEQ multiplex PCR; TCRdb has only the in-frame clones, and not every one. The sample shows around 140,000 clones, 94% of them seen only once. This clone has a handful of counts. This TCR came from a man aged 35 to 55 in good health. The genes are TRBV12-3 or TRBV12-4 and TRBJ2-1; no firm D call. The material sequenced was blood. The CDR3 DNA follows: TGTGCCAGCAGTTTAGGGTTGAGTGAGCAGTTCTTC. Translating gives CASSLGLSEQFF.